The source of this T cell receptor (beta chain) is a study of cytomegalovirus exposure and HLA in healthy donors. The trim removed 7 bases at V and 4 bases at J, leaving 7 bases unmatched. Germline CDR1 and CDR2: GTSNPN and SVGIG (reference sequence). There are 13 residues in the CDR3. The PCR made use of 60 Vbeta and 13 Jbeta primers. Generated by immunoSEQ multiplex PCR, the TCRdb table keeps only in-frame clones and is missing some. The data show about 140,000 clones, with approximately 88% seen just once and around 0.51% held by the top ten. Remarks on this clone: Antigen specificity is unknown.

Study results and limitations: CMV serostatus was the only immune exposure information that was available. According to a later analysis, donors in an Asian-associated ancestry cluster reportedly had fewer N-insertions than the roughly 660-donor mean. Roughly uniform depth of sequencing across donors was assumed in presence/absence analyses. Among TCR sequences, most were rare, though some public TCRs appeared in many donors.

The sequenced sample was PBMCs. The rearrangement uses TRBV30 and TRBJ2-1; 7 nucleotides match TRBD2. This clonotype originated in a middle-aged woman in good health and CMV-seronegative. The CDR3 nucleotides are TGTGCCTACTCTAGCGGTGCGTACAATGAGCAGTTCTTC. This translates into CAYSSGAYNEQFF.